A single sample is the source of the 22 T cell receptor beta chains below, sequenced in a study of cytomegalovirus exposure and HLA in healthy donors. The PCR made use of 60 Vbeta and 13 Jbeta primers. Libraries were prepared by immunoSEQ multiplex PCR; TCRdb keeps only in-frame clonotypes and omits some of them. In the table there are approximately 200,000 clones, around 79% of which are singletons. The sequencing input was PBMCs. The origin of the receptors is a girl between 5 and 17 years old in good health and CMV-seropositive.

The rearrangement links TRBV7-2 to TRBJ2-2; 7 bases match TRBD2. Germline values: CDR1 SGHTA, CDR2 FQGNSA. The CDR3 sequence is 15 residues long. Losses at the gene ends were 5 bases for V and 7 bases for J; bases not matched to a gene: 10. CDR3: CASSRGGGFGGELFF. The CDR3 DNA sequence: TGTGCCAGCAGCAGGGGCGGGGGTTTTGGCGGGGAGCTGTTTTTT.

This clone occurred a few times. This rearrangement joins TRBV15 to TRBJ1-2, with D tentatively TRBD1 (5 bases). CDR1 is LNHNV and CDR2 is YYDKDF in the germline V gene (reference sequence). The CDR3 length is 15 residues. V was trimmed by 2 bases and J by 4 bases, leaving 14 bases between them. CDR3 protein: CATSRPGGGSYGYTF. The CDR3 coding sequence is TGTGCCACCAGCAGACCCGGCGGGGGGAGCTATGGCTACACCTTC.

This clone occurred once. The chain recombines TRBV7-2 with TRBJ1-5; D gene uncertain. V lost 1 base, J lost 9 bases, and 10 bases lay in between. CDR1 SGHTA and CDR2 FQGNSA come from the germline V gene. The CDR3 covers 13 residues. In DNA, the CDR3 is TGTGCCAGCAGCTTAGTGGAGGGCGGGCCCCAGCATTTT. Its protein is CASSLVEGGPQHF.

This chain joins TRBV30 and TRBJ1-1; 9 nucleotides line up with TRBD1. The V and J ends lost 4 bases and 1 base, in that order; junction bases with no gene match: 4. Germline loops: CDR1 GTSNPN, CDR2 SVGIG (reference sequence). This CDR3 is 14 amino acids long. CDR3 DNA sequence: TGTGCCTGGATAATGGGACAGGGGAACACTGAAGCTTTCTTT. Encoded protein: CAWIMGQGNTEAFF. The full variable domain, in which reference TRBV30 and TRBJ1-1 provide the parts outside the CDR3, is SQTIHQWPATLVQPVGSPLSLECTVEGTSNPNLYWYRQAAGRGLQLLFYSVGIGQISSEVPQNLSASRPQDRQFILSSKKLLLSDSGFYLCAWIMGQGNTEAFFGQGTRLTVV.

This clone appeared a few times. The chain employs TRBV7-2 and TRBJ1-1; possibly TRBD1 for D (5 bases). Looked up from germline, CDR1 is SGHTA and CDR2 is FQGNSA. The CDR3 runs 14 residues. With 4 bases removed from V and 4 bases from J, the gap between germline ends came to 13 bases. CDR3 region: CASSSVGGGTEAFF. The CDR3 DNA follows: TGTGCCAGCAGCTCGGTCGGGGGTGGCACTGAAGCTTTCTTT.

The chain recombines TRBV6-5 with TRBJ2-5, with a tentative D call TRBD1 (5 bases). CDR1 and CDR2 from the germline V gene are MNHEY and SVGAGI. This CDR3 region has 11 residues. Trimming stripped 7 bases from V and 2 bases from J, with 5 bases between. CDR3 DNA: TGTGCCAGCACAGGGCAAGAGACCCAGTACTTC. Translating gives CASTGQETQYF.

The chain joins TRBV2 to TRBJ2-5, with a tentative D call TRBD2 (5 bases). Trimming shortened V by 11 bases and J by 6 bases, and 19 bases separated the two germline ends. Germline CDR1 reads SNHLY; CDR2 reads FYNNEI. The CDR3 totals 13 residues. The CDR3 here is CADGLPSFQTQYF. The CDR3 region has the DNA TGTGCCGACGGACTGCCTAGCTTTCAGACCCAGTACTTC.

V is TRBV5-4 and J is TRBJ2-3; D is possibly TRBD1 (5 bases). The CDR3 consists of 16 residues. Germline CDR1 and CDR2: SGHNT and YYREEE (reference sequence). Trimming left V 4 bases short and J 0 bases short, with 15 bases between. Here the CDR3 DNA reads TGTGCCAGCAGCCGACAGTTAATACCTAGCACAGATACGCAGTATTTT. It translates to CASSRQLIPSTDTQYF.

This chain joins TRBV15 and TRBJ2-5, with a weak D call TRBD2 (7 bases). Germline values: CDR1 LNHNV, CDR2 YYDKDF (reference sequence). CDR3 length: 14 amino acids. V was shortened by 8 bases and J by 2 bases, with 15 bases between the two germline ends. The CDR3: CATRAGDKQETQYF. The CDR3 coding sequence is TGTGCCACCCGGGCGGGGGACAAACAAGAGACCCAGTACTTC.

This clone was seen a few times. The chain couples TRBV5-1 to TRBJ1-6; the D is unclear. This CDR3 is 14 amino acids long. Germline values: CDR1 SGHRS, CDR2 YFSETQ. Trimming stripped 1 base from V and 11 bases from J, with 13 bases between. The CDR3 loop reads CASSLRETSAPLHF. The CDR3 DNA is TGCGCCAGCAGCTTGAGGGAGACAAGCGCACCCCTCCACTTT.

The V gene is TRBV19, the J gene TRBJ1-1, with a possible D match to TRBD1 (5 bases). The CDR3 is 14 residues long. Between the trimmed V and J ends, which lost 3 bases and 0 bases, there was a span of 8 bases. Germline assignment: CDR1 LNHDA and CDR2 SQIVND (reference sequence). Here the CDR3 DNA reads TGTGCCAGTAGTATTGACAGTTTGAACACTGAAGCTTTCTTT. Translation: CASSIDSLNTEAFF.

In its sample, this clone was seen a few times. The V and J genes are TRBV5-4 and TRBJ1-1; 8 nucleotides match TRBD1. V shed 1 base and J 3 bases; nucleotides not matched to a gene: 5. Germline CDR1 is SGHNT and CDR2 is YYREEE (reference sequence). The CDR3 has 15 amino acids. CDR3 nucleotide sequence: TGTGCCAGCAGCTTGAGGACAGGGTGGGACACTGAAGCTTTCTTT. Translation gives CASSLRTGWDTEAFF.

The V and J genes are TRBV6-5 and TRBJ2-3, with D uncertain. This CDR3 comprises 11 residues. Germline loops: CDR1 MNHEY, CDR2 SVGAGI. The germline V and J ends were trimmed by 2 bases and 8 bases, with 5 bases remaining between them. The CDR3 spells CASSYHGTQYF. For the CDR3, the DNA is TGTGCCAGCAGTTACCACGGTACGCAGTATTTT.

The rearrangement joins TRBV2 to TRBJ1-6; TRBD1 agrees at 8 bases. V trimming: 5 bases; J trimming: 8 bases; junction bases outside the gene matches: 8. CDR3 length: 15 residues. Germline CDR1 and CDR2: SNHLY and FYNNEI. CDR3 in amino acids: CASSLNGQGHSPLHF. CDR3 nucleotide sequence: TGTGCCAGCAGTTTGAATGGACAGGGCCATTCACCCCTCCACTTT.

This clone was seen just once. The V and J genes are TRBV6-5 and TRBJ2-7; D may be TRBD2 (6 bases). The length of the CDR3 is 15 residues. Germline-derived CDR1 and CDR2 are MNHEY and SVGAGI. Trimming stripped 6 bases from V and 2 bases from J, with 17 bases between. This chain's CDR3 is CASSPLGSPAYEQYF. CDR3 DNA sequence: TGTGCCAGCAGCCCCCTCGGGAGTCCAGCCTACGAGCAGTACTTC.

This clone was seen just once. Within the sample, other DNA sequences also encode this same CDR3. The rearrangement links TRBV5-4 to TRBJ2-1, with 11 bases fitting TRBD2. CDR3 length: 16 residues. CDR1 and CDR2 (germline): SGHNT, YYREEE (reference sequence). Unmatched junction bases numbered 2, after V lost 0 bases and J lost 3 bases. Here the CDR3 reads CASSLELAGVYNEQFF. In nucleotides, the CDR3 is TGTGCCAGCAGCTTGGAACTAGCGGGGGTCTACAATGAGCAGTTCTTC. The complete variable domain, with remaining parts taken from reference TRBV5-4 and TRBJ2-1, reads ETGVTQSPTHLIKTRGQQVTLRCSSQSGHNTVSWYQQALGQGPQFIFQYYREEENGRGNFPPRFSGLQFPNYSSELNVNALELDDSALYLCASSLELAGVYNEQFFGPGTRLTVL.

The CDR3 is CASTGQPPYEQYF. The DNA of the CDR3 is TGTGCCAGCACGGGACAACCCCCCTACGAGCAGTACTTC. The chain employs TRBV6-1 and TRBJ2-7, with TRBD1 as a possible D gene (6 bases). V was shortened by 7 bases and J by 2 bases, with 12 bases between the two germline ends. In germline, CDR1 is MNHNS, CDR2 SASEGT. The CDR3 spans 13 residues.

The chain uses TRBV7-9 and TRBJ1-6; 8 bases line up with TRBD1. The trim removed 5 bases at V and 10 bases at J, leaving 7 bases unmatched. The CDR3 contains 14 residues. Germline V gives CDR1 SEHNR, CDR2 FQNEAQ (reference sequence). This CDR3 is CASSHGQGGSPLHF. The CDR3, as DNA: TGTGCCAGCAGCCATGGACAGGGCGGCTCACCCCTCCACTTT.

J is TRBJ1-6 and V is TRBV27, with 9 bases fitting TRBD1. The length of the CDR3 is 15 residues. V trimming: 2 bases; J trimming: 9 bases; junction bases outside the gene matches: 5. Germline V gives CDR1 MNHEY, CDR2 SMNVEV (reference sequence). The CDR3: CASSLGQGYSSPLHF. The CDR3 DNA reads TGTGCCAGCAGTTTAGGACAGGGGTACTCTTCACCCCTCCACTTT.

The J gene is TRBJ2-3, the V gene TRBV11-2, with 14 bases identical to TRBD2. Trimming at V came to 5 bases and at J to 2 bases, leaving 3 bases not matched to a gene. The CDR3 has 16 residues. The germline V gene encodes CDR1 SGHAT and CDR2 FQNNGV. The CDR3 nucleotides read TGTGCCAGCAGCCCGACTAGCGGGGGGGCCACAGATACGCAGTATTTT. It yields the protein CASSPTSGGATDTQYF. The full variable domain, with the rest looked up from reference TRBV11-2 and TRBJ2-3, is EAGVAQSPRYKIIEKRQSVAFWCNPISGHATLYWYQQILGQGPKLLIQFQNNGVVDDSQLPKDRFSAERLKGVDSTLKIQPAKLEDSAVYLCASSPTSGGATDTQYFGPGTRLTVL.

In nucleotides, the CDR3 is TGTGCCAGCAGTGAAGGAGCAGAGTCCTCTGGGGCCAACGTCCTGACTTTC. It encodes CASSEGAESSGANVLTF. J is TRBJ2-6 and V is TRBV6-4; D ambiguous. CDR3 size: 17 residues. The ends were cut back, 3 bases at V and 0 bases at J, with 12 bases in the middle. Germline lookup yields CDR1 MRHNA and CDR2 SNTAGT.

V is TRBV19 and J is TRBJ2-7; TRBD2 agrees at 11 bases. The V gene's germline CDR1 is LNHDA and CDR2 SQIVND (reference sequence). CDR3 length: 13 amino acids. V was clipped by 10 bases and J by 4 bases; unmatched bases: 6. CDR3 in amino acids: CATRLAGTYEQYF. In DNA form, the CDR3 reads TGTGCCACTCGACTAGCGGGGACGTACGAGCAGTACTTC.